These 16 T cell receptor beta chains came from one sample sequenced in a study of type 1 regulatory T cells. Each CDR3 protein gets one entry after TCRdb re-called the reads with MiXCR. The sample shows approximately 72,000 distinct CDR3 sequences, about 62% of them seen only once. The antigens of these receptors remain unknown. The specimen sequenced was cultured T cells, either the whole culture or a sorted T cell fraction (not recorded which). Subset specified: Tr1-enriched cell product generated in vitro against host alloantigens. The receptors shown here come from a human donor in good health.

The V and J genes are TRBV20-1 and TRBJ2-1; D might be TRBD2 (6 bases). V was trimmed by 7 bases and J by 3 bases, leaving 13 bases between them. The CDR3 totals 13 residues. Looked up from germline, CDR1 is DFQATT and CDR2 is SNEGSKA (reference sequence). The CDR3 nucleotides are TGCAGTGTTTTGGGACTGATCTACAATGAGCAGTTCTTC. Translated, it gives CSVLGLIYNEQFF.

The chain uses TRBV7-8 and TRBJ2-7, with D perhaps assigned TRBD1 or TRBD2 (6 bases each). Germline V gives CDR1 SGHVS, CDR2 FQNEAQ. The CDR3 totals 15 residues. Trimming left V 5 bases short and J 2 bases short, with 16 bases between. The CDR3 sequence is CASSPEGGVTYEQYF. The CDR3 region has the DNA TGTGCCAGCAGCCCCGAGGGGGGAGTAACCTACGAGCAGTACTTC.

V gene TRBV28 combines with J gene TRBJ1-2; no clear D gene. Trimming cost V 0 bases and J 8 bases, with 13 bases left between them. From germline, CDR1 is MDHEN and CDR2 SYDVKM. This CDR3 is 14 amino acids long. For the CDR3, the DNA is TGTGCCAGCAGTTTATGGAGCCTACAGAGGGGCTACACCTTC. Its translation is CASSLWSLQRGYTF.

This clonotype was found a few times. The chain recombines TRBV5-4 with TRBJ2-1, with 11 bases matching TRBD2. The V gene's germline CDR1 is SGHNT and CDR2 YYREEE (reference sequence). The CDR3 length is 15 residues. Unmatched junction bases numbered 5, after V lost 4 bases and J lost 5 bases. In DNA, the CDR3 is TGTGCCAGCAGCCTAACTAGCGGGAGTCACAATGAGCAGTTCTTC. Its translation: CASSLTSGSHNEQFF.

For the CDR3, the DNA is TGCAGTGCTGGACAGGGTACGAGCGGCTACGAGCAGTACTTC. Translation gives CSAGQGTSGYEQYF. This chain links TRBV20-1 with TRBJ2-7; 8 nucleotides agree with TRBD1. V lost 5 bases to trimming and J lost 3 bases; unmatched junction nucleotides: 9. Germline CDR1 is DFQATT and CDR2 is SNEGSKA (reference sequence). This CDR3 region has 14 residues.

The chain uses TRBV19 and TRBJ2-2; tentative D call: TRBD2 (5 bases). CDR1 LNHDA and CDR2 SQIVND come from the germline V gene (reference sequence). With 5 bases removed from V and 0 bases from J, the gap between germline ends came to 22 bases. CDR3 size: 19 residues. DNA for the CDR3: TGTGCCAGTAGTCTCATAGTGACCCGGACGGGGACGAACACCGGGGAGCTGTTTTTT. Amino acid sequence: CASSLIVTRTGTNTGELFF.

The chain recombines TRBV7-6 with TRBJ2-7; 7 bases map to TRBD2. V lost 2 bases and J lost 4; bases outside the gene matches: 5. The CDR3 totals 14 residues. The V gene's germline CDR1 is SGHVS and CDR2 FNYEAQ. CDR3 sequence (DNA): TGTGCCAGCAGCTTAAACCTAGCGGTTTACGAGCAGTACTTC. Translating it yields CASSLNLAVYEQYF.

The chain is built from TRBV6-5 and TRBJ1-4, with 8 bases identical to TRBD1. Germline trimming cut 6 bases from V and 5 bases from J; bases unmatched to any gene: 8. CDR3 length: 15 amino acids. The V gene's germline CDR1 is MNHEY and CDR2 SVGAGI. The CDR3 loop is CASSSLGTGNEKLFF. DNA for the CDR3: TGTGCCAGCAGCAGCCTCGGGACAGGCAATGAAAAACTGTTTTTT.

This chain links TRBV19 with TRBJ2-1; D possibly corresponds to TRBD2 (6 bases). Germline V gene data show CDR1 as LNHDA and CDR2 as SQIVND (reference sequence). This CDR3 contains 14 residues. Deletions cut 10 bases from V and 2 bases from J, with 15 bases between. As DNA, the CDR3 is TGTGCCACCACGCCAGGGAGGACCTACAATGAGCAGTTCTTC. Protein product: CATTPGRTYNEQFF.

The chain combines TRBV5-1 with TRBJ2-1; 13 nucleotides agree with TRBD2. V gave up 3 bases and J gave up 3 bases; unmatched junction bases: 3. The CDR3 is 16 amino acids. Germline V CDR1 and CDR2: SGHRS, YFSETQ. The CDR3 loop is CASSSGTSGIYNEQFF. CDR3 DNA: TGCGCCAGCAGCTCCGGGACTAGCGGGATCTACAATGAGCAGTTCTTC.

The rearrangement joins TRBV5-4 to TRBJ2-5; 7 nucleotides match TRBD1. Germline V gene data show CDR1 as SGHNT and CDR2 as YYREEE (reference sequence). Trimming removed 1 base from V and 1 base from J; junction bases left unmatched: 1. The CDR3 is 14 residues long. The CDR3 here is CASSLQGVQETQYF. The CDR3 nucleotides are TGTGCCAGCAGCTTGCAGGGGGTCCAAGAGACCCAGTACTTC.

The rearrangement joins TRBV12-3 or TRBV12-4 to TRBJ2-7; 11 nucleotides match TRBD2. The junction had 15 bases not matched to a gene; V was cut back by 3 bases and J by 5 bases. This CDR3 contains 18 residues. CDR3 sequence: CASSLLTGSSGRSNEQYF. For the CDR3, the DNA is TGTGCCAGCAGTTTGCTCACCGGTTCTAGCGGGAGGTCCAACGAGCAGTACTTC.

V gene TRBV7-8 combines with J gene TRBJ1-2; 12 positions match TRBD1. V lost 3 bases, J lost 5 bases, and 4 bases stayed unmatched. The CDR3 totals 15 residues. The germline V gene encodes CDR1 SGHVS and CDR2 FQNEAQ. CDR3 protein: CASSFGTGGAYGYTF. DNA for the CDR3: TGTGCCAGCAGCTTCGGGACAGGGGGCGCGTATGGCTACACCTTC.

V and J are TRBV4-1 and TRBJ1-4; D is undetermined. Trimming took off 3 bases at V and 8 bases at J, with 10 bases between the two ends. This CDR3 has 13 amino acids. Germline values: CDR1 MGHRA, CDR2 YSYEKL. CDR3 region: CASSHLGGEKLFF. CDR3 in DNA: TGCGCCAGCAGCCACCTGGGAGGAGAAAAACTGTTTTTT.

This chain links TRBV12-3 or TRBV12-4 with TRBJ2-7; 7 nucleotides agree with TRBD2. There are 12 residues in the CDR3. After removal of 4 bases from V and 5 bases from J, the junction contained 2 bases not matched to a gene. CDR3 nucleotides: TGTGCCAGCAGTTGGGCGGGAGACGAGCAGTACTTC. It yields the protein CASSWAGDEQYF.

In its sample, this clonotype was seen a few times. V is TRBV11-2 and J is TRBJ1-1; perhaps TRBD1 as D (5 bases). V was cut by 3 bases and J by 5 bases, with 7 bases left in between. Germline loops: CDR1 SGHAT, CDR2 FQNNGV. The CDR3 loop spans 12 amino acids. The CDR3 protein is CASSFQGTEAFF. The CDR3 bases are TGTGCCAGCAGCTTCCAGGGAACTGAAGCTTTCTTT.